These T cell receptor beta chains were read from a single sample in a study of response to subunit inactivated influenza vaccine. TCRdb independently ran MiXCR on the RT-PCR reads; one entry per CDR3 protein. The data contain 860,000 or so distinct CDR3 sequences, 21% of them singletons. Here the sequenced sample was PBMCs from blood, taken approximately 5 days after vaccination. The receptors derive from a man in his fifties or sixties who received an inactivated influenza vaccine. Each CDR3 is given with its conserved first and last residue. D genes are given only for firm matches. Where a row states a size, it is once, few, many or the class of an expanded clone; other rows omit it.

j_call d_call v_call clone_size cdr3_aa cdr3_nt
TRBJ2-3 TRBD2 TRBV12-3/TRBV12-4 many CASSLLLAGADTQYF TGTGCCAGCAGTTTATTACTAGCGGGAGCAGATACGCAGTATTTT
TRBJ1-6 NA TRBV25-1 NA CASSEFRPYNSPLHF TGTGCCAGCAGTGAATTTCGGCCCTATAATTCACCCCTCCACTTT
TRBJ2-2 NA TRBV4-1 NA CASSQRDFSGELFF TGCGCCAGCAGCCAAAGGGACTTTTCCGGGGAGCTGTTTTTT
TRBJ2-5 TRBD1 TRBV30 NA CAWSVPGTGLEETQYF TGTGCCTGGAGTGTACCAGGGACAGGGCTTGAAGAGACCCAGTACTTC
TRBJ1-6 NA TRBV6-1 few CASSEVGVGSPLHF TGTGCCAGCAGTGAAGTGGGGGTAGGTTCACCCCTCCACTTT
TRBJ2-3 NA TRBV13 few CASSLGMADTQYF TGTGCCAGCAGCTTAGGGATGGCGGATACGCAGTATTTT
TRBJ2-5 NA TRBV24-1 many CATSDLTGAGETQYF TGTGCCACCAGTGATTTGACAGGGGCGGGGGAGACCCAGTACTTC
TRBJ1-1 TRBD1 TRBV29-1 few CSVQGEGNTEAFF TGCAGCGTTCAGGGGGAAGGGAACACTGAAGCTTTCTTT
TRBJ2-5 TRBD2 TRBV29-1 many CSVRLAGLQETQYF TGCAGCGTTCGGCTAGCGGGGTTACAAGAGACCCAGTACTTC
TRBJ2-2 TRBD1 TRBV2 NA CASSGQEGATGELFF TGTGCCAGCAGTGGGCAAGAGGGGGCGACCGGGGAGCTGTTTTTT